Listed here are 5 T cell receptor beta chains from one sample, sequenced in a study of blood T cell repertoires in COVID-19. Here immunoSEQ multiplex PCR was the method, and the copy in TCRdb shows in-frame clones only, minus some. The sample holds about 160,000 clones; 90% to 95% are singletons and the top ten take about 4.5%. The sequenced sample was peripheral blood. These TCRs come from a woman aged 50 to 60 with acute or convalescent COVID-19.

Here the CDR3 DNA reads TGTGCCAGCAGCGGACGGGGTGAAAAACTGTTTTTT. It yields the protein CASSGRGEKLFF. The J gene is TRBJ1-4, the V gene TRBV2; D remains unclear. The germline CDR1 and CDR2 sequences are SNHLY and FYNNEI. The CDR3 is made up of 12 amino acids. With 6 bases removed from V and 7 bases from J, the gap between germline ends came to 9 bases.

This chain uses TRBV7-2 with TRBJ1-4; D may be TRBD1 (5 bases). In germline, CDR1 is SGHTA, CDR2 FQGNSA. V dropped 0 bases and J dropped 5 bases, with 13 bases sitting between them. This CDR3 is 16 amino acids long. The CDR3 reads CASSLAPTVINEKLFF. CDR3 DNA: TGTGCCAGCAGCTTAGCTCCGACAGTGATAAATGAAAAACTGTTTTTT.

The chain links TRBV6-1 to TRBJ2-7; D unresolved. This CDR3 is 15 amino acids long. V dropped 2 bases and J dropped 0 bases, with 11 bases sitting between them. Germline V gene data show CDR1 as MNHNS and CDR2 as SASEGT. The CDR3 protein is CASSEPPRSSYEQYF. DNA for the CDR3: TGTGCCAGCAGTGAACCCCCACGGAGCTCCTACGAGCAGTACTTC.

This chain's CDR3 is CASSLNQGLWQPQHF. As DNA, the CDR3 is TGTGCCAGCAGCTTAAACCAGGGTCTATGGCAGCCCCAGCATTTT. The chain combines TRBV7-2 with TRBJ1-5; maybe TRBD1 (5 bases). The CDR3 has 15 residues. The germline V gene has CDR1 SGHTA and CDR2 FQGNSA. V was pared by 2 bases and J by 7 bases, with 15 bases between.

This chain connects TRBV18 to TRBJ1-2; the D gene is possibly TRBD1 (6 bases). Trimming pared 0 bases from V and 2 bases from J, leaving 13 bases between. The germline V gene has CDR1 KGHSH and CDR2 LQKENI. The CDR3 is 16 residues long. CDR3: CASSPPKRGTNYGYTF. CDR3 in DNA: TGTGCCAGCTCACCACCGAAGAGGGGGACGAACTATGGCTACACCTTC.